The source of this T cell receptor beta chain is a study of T-cell reconstitution after alpha-beta-depleted transplantation in children. This clonotype was counted at least ten times. Trimming removed 1 base from V and 9 bases from J, with 7 bases in between. CDR3 length: 12 amino acids. CDR1 and CDR2 from the germline V gene are SEHNR and FQNEAQ (reference sequence). Unique molecular identifiers tagged the TCRbeta library. MiXCR was run by TCRdb on the PCR reads, yielding one entry per CDR3 protein. The table has about 500,000 distinct CDR3 sequences, about an eighth seen once. The source of this sequence is a female patient aged 2 to 10 who had a stem cell transplant for aplastic anemia, so the T cells may come from the graft donor. The chain joins TRBV7-9 to TRBJ2-1; D remains unclear. Material: PBMCs, mostly from graft donor cells, obtained 180 days after TCRalphabeta/CD19-depleted stem cell transplant. The CDR3 bases are TGTGCCAGCAGCTTAGGGACGGGTGAGCAGTTCTTC. Its translation: CASSLGTGEQFF.